The 24 T cell receptor beta chains presented below share a single source sample, sequenced in a study of OX40 agonist ivuxolimab in advanced cancers. Method: immunoSEQ multiplex PCR; TCRdb's copy keeps in-frame clones and lacks some. The sample holds about 110,000 clones, over 85% seen once. Sequences were derived from CD4+ or CD8+ T cells sorted from blood, sampled in a trial of the OX40 agonist ivuxolimab. These receptors were taken from an adult with an advanced solid tumor such as melanoma, head and neck, liver or kidney cancer.

This clone was found once. The chain employs TRBV7-2 and TRBJ1-5, with 8 bases fitting TRBD1. CDR3 length equals 15 residues. The ends lost 0 bases at V and 2 bases at J; junction bases unmatched: 0. Germline V gives CDR1 SGHTA, CDR2 FQGNSA. The CDR3 DNA follows: TGTGCCAGCAGCTTAGCACAGGGGGGCAATCAGCCCCAGCATTTT. Translation gives CASSLAQGGNQPQHF.

The chain uses TRBV9 and TRBJ1-2, with D possibly being TRBD1 (5 bases). This CDR3 contains 13 residues. Germline V gene data show CDR1 as SGDLS and CDR2 as YYNGEE. The V and J ends lost 0 bases and 7 bases respectively, with 10 bases between them. This CDR3 reads CASSVGGVFGYTF. CDR3 in DNA: TGTGCCAGCAGCGTAGGGGGGGTTTTTGGCTACACCTTC.

The gene calls are TRBV19 and TRBJ2-3; 11 bases are a match to TRBD2. CDR1 is LNHDA and CDR2 is SQIVND in the germline V gene (reference sequence). With 3 bases clipped from V and 5 bases from J, the junction kept 7 bases outside the gene matches. The CDR3 extends over 16 amino acids. This CDR3 reads CASSMGLAGGLDTQYF. The CDR3 coding sequence is TGTGCCAGTAGTATGGGCTTAGCGGGGGGGCTAGATACGCAGTATTTT.

V and J are TRBV28 and TRBJ1-3; D is ambiguous. Trimming cost V 7 bases and J 0 bases, with 16 bases left between them. This CDR3 comprises 16 residues. Per the germline V gene, CDR1 is MDHEN and CDR2 is SYDVKM. The chain's CDR3 is CASTLAGVTSGNTIYF. In nucleotides, the CDR3 is TGTGCCAGCACCCTGGCCGGGGTAACCTCTGGAAACACCATATATTTT.

The rearrangement links TRBV18 to TRBJ1-1; 8 bases match TRBD1. The V segment lost 3 bases and the J segment 1 base; nucleotides outside the gene matches: 4. CDR1 KGHSH and CDR2 LQKENI come from the germline V gene. This CDR3 region has 15 residues. CDR3 protein: CASSPLGQGNTEAFF. The CDR3 region has the DNA TGTGCCAGCTCACCGTTAGGACAGGGGAACACTGAAGCTTTCTTT.

This chain uses TRBV28 with TRBJ2-3; D uncertain. Germline V gene data show CDR1 as MDHEN and CDR2 as SYDVKM. V was shortened by 6 bases and J by 2 bases, with 12 bases between the two germline ends. The CDR3 runs to 14 residues. CDR3 sequence reads: CASRSRISTDTQYF. CDR3 sequence (DNA): TGTGCCAGCAGGTCGCGGATCTCCACAGATACGCAGTATTTT. The full variable domain, completed using reference TRBV28 and TRBJ2-3, is DVKVTQSSRYLVKRTGEKVFLECVQDMDHENMFWYRQDPGLGLRLIYFSYDVKMKEKGDIPEGYSVSREKKERFSLILESASTNQTSMYLCASRSRISTDTQYFGPGTRLTVL.

The chain employs TRBV2 and TRBJ2-5, with D unresolved. CDR1 is SNHLY and CDR2 is FYNNEI in the germline V gene. The CDR3 has 13 amino acids. Trimming took 6 bases from V and 2 from J, leaving 10 bases between them. The CDR3: CASRFVSQETQYF. In DNA form, the CDR3 reads TGTGCCAGCAGATTTGTCTCGCAAGAGACCCAGTACTTC.

This clone appeared a single time. The rearrangement links TRBV18 to TRBJ2-3; D possibly corresponds to TRBD2 (5 bases). The CDR3 runs to 16 residues. Trimming pared 3 bases from V and 2 bases from J, leaving 15 bases between. The germline V gene has CDR1 KGHSH and CDR2 LQKENI. The CDR3 DNA reads as TGTGCCAGCTCACCCAGTACGGAGACTAACACAGATACGCAGTATTTT. It codes for CASSPSTETNTDTQYF.

The chain has TRBV5-1 and TRBJ2-1; D perhaps matches TRBD1 (5 bases). The CDR3 is 15 residues long. CDR1 SGHRS and CDR2 YFSETQ come from the germline V gene. V was cut by 2 bases and J by 1 base, with 10 bases left in between. CDR3 DNA sequence: TGCGCCAGCAGCTTACAGGTCTCTTCCTACAATGAGCAGTTCTTC. Encoded protein: CASSLQVSSYNEQFF. Full variable domain (remainder filled in from reference TRBV5-1 and TRBJ2-1): KAGVTQTPRYLIKTRGQQVTLSCSPISGHRSVSWYQQTPGQGLQFLFEYFSETQRNKGNFPGRFSGRQFSNSRSEMNVSTLELGDSALYLCASSLQVSSYNEQFFGPGTRLTVL.

This chain connects TRBV6-5 to TRBJ2-3; D not resolved. The CDR3 has 16 residues. Germline values: CDR1 MNHEY, CDR2 SVGAGI. V lost 0 bases and J lost 5, with 15 bases in between. The CDR3 is CASSYSQPKNGDTQYF. CDR3 in DNA: TGTGCCAGCAGTTACTCACAGCCAAAGAACGGAGATACGCAGTATTTT.

The chain is built from TRBV7-2 and TRBJ2-1, with 8 bases lining up with TRBD1. CDR3 length equals 16 residues. In germline, CDR1 is SGHTA, CDR2 FQGNSA. Trimming removed 6 bases from V and 5 bases from J; junction bases left unmatched: 12. The CDR3 DNA reads TGTGCCAGCAGATTGACAGGGGCCACGTACCACAATGAGCAGTTCTTC. This gives the protein CASRLTGATYHNEQFF. The full variable domain, its missing parts supplied by reference TRBV7-2 and TRBJ2-1, is GAGVSQSPSNKVTEKGKDVELRCDPISGHTALYWYRQSLGQGLEFLIYFQGNSAPDKSGLPSDRFSAERTGGSVSTLTIQRTQQEDSAVYLCASRLTGATYHNEQFFGPGTRLTVL.

V gene TRBV20-1 combines with J gene TRBJ1-4, with TRBD1 as a possible D gene (5 bases). Trimming left V 6 bases short and J 8 bases short, with 10 bases between. The CDR3 totals 11 residues. Germline V lookup: CDR1 DFQATT, CDR2 SNEGSKA (reference sequence). The CDR3 nucleotides are TGCAGTGCCTGGGGCGCGGAAAAACTGTTTTTT. Its translation: CSAWGAEKLFF.

The chain employs TRBV28 and TRBJ1-4, with TRBD1 matching over 9 bases. The CDR3 runs 15 residues. The V segment lost 1 base and the J segment 4 bases; nucleotides outside the gene matches: 1. CDR1 MDHEN and CDR2 SYDVKM come from the germline V gene. CDR3 nucleotides: TGTGCCAGCAGTTTATTGGGACAGGGTAATGAAAAACTGTTTTTT. Translating gives CASSLLGQGNEKLFF.

The V and J genes are TRBV27 and TRBJ2-7, with D perhaps TRBD2 (5 bases). The germline V and J ends were trimmed by 0 bases and 0 bases, with 15 bases remaining between them. Germline V CDR1 and CDR2: MNHEY, SMNVEV (reference sequence). The CDR3 totals 17 residues. CDR3: CASSLSIGGVRSYEQYF. CDR3 nucleotide sequence: TGTGCCAGCAGTTTATCAATCGGAGGAGTTCGCTCCTACGAGCAGTACTTC.

The chain has TRBV7-9 and TRBJ1-3; 10 nucleotides agree with TRBD1. CDR1 SEHNR and CDR2 FQNEAQ come from the germline V gene (reference sequence). Trimming at V came to 4 bases and at J to 4 bases, leaving 4 bases not matched to a gene. The length of the CDR3 is 15 residues. Written as DNA, the CDR3 is TGTGCCAGCAGCTCAGGACAGGGGGAAGGAAACACCATATATTTT. This gives the protein CASSSGQGEGNTIYF.

The CDR3: CASSGTGRRTEAFF. The DNA for the CDR3 is TGTGCCAGCAGCGGGACAGGGAGGCGGACTGAAGCTTTCTTT. The J gene is TRBJ1-1, the V gene TRBV2, with 9 bases identical to TRBD1. After removal of 6 bases from V and 5 bases from J, the junction contained 7 bases not matched to a gene. Per germline, CDR1 SNHLY and CDR2 FYNNEI. This CDR3 contains 14 residues. Combining the CDR3 with reference TRBV2 and TRBJ1-1 gives the whole variable domain EPEVTQTPSHQVTQMGQEVILRCVPISNHLYFYWYRQILGQKVEFLVSFYNNEISEKSEIFDDQFSVERPDGSNFTLKIRSTKLEDSAMYFCASSGTGRRTEAFFGQGTRLTVV.

The CDR3 DNA reads as TGTGCCAGTAGTATTGACAGAAGCTCTGGAAACACCATATATTTT. Encoded protein: CASSIDRSSGNTIYF. The chain uses TRBV19 and TRBJ1-3, with D perhaps matching TRBD1 (5 bases). The CDR3 is made up of 15 amino acids. Trimming stripped 3 bases from V and 0 bases from J, with 9 bases between. CDR1 and CDR2 (germline): LNHDA, SQIVND (reference sequence).

This chain links TRBV30 with TRBJ1-3, with D possibly TRBD1 on 6 matching bases. CDR1 and CDR2 (germline): GTSNPN, SVGIG (reference sequence). The CDR3 length is 13 residues. Trimming removed 5 bases from V and 4 bases from J, with 12 bases in between. CDR3 in DNA: TGTGCCTGGGCCAGACAGGCAGGAAACACCATATATTTT. Translated, it gives CAWARQAGNTIYF.

This chain links TRBV30 with TRBJ1-3; D is uncertain. CDR3 length: 13 amino acids. Trimming shortened V by 3 bases and J by 1 base, and 7 bases separated the two germline ends. CDR1 is GTSNPN and CDR2 is SVGIG in the germline V gene (reference sequence). The CDR3 is CAWSLGSGNTIYF. The DNA of the CDR3 is TGTGCCTGGAGCCTAGGATCTGGAAACACCATATATTTT.

This rearrangement joins TRBV29-1 to TRBJ1-5; 7 nucleotides line up with TRBD1. Germline CDR1 is SQVTM and CDR2 is ANQGSEA. The CDR3 contains 14 residues. With 2 bases clipped from V and 7 bases from J, the junction kept 8 bases outside the gene matches. CDR3 DNA sequence: TGCAGCGTTGAAACAGGGGCGGTGGGGCAGCCCCAGCATTTT. Amino acid sequence: CSVETGAVGQPQHF. The full variable domain, its missing parts supplied by reference TRBV29-1 and TRBJ1-5, is SAVISQKPSRDICQRGTSLTIQCQVDSQVTMMFWYRQQPGQSLTLIATANQGSEATYESGFVIDKFPISRPNLTFSTLTVSNMSPEDSSIYLCSVETGAVGQPQHFGDGTRLSIL.

V usage is TRBV19 and J usage is TRBJ2-7, with 14 bases fitting TRBD2. J lost 7 bases, V lost 5 bases, and 10 bases had no gene match. Germline V gene lookup returns CDR1 LNHDA and CDR2 SQIVND (reference sequence). This CDR3 region has 16 residues. The CDR3 DNA is TGTGCCAGTAGTTCTGGGACTAGCGGGAGATCTGGGGAGCAGTACTTC. It codes for CASSSGTSGRSGEQYF.

The chain couples TRBV5-1 to TRBJ2-1, with 10 bases matching TRBD2. The CDR3 length is 15 residues. Germline CDR1 and CDR2: SGHRS and YFSETQ. V was clipped by 3 bases and J by 5 bases; unmatched bases: 5. The CDR3 DNA reads TGCGCCAGCAGCTATCTAGCGGGAGTAGACAATGAGCAGTTCTTC. Encoded protein: CASSYLAGVDNEQFF.

The V and J genes are TRBV2 and TRBJ2-6, with D uncertain. The CDR3 is made up of 15 amino acids. V lost 6 bases and J 0 bases, leaving 9 bases between the germline ends. CDR1 SNHLY and CDR2 FYNNEI come from the germline V gene. The CDR3 reads CASRVQSSGANVLTF. Written as DNA, the CDR3 is TGTGCCAGCAGGGTACAGAGCTCTGGGGCCAACGTCCTGACTTTC.

The rearrangement links TRBV2 to TRBJ2-3; TRBD1 matches at 11 bases. CDR1 and CDR2 from the germline V gene are SNHLY and FYNNEI. The CDR3 is made up of 15 amino acids. V gave up 7 bases and J gave up 2 bases; unmatched junction bases: 5. CDR3 sequence: CASTMDRGLTDTQYF. The CDR3 coding sequence is TGTGCCAGCACGATGGACAGGGGGCTCACAGATACGCAGTATTTT.